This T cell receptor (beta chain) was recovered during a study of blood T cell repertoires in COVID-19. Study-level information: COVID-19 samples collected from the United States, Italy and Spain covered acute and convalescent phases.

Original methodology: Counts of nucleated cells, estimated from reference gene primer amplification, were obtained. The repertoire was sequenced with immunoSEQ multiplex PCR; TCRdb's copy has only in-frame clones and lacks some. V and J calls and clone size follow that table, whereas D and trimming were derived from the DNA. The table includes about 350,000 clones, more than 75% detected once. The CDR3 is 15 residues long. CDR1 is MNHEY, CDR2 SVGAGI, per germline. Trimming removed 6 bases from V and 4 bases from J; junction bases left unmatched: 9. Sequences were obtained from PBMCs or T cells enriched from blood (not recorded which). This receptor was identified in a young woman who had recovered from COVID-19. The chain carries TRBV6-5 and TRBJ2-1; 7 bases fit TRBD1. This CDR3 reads CASSNPGTAYNEQFF. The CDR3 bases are TGTGCCAGCAGCAACCCCGGGACAGCTTACAATGAGCAGTTCTTC.